This TCR beta chain was captured by sequencing in a study of shared clonotypes between healthy human individuals. Across the study: Donor composition was a couple of women and three men, aged 18 to 49. There were three CD4 naive, three CD4 memory, two CD8 naive and one CD8 memory plates per donor.

The input for sorted-subset replicate PCRs was 150 to 200 ng DNA, about 29,000 T cell genomes. The table came from immunoSEQ multiplex PCR; TCRdb's copy has only in-frame clones and leaves some out. Of under 650,000 clones listed, almost 97% were seen once; the top ten hold 0.06%. Per germline, CDR1 KGHSH and CDR2 LQKENI. This CDR3 is 17 amino acids long. Trimming cost V 0 bases and J 2 bases, with 11 bases left between them. Sequenced: naive CD4+ T cells sorted from blood. As to subset: CD45RA+ positively selected. The source of this sequence is a woman in her twenties or thirties in good health. This chain connects TRBV18 to TRBJ2-6, with D possibly being TRBD1 or TRBD2 (5 bases each). The CDR3: CASSPPGLGAGANVLTF. In DNA, the CDR3 is TGTGCCAGCTCACCACCGGGTTTGGGGGCTGGGGCCAACGTCCTGACTTTC.